The clone carrying this TCR beta chain appeared once. The data were obtained in a study of blood T cell repertoires in COVID-19. Study-level background: Donors in the United States, Italy and Spain gave samples during acute or convalescent COVID-19. Sources were T cells, B-cell-depleted T cells, or PBMCs; the material itself was cDNA or gDNA.

Source study methods: Reference gene primer amplification gave estimated nucleated cell counts. The assay was immunoSEQ multiplex PCR, and TCRdb's table has in-frame clones only and misses some. V, J and clone size reflect that table, while D and trimming were determined from the DNA. The table includes tens of thousands of clones, 85% detected once. J gave up 2 bases and V 1 base, and 4 bases lay outside the gene matches. The germline V gene has CDR1 SGHAT and CDR2 FQNNGV. The CDR3 is 16 residues long. V gene TRBV11-2 combines with J gene TRBJ1-1, with 10 bases lining up with TRBD1. Sequenced sample: peripheral blood. The source is a man in his 70s with acute or convalescent COVID-19. CDR3 residues: CASSLVGDRGNTEAFF. The CDR3 nucleotides read TGTGCCAGCAGCTTAGTGGGGGACAGGGGTAACACTGAAGCTTTCTTT.